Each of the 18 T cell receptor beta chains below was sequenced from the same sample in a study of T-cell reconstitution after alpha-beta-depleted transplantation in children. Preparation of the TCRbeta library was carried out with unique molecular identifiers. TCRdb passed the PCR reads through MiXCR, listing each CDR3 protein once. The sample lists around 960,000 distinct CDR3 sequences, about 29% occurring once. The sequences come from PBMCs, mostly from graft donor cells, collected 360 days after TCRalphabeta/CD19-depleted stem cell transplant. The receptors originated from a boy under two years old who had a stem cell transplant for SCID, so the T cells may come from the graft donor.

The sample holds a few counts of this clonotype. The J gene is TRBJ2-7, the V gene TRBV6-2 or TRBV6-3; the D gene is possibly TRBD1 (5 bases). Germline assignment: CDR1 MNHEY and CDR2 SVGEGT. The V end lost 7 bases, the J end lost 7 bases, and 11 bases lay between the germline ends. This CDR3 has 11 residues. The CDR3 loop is CASTTRGEQYF. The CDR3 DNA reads TGTGCCAGCACCACAAGGGGAGAGCAGTACTTC.

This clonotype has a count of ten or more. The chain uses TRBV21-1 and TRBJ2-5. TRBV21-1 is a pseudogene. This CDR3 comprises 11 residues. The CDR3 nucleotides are TGTGCCAGCAGCAAAGAAGAGACCCAGTACTTC. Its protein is CASSKEETQYF.

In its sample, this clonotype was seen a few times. CDR3 DNA: TGTGCCAGCAGCTTTAACAGTCAAGAGACCCAGTACTTC. As protein: CASSFNSQETQYF. This sequence joins TRBV11-2 and TRBJ2-5; D call uncertain. V was shortened by 3 bases and J by 2 bases, with 7 bases between the two germline ends. The CDR3 is 13 amino acids. CDR1 and CDR2 (germline): SGHAT, FQNNGV.

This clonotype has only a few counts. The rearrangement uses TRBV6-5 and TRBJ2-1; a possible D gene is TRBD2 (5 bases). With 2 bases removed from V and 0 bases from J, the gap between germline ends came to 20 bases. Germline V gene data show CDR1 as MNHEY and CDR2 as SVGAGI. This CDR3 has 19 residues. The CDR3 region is CASSYEGAATYVSYNEQFF. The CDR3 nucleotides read TGTGCCAGCAGTTACGAGGGCGCGGCTACCTACGTCTCCTACAATGAGCAGTTCTTC.

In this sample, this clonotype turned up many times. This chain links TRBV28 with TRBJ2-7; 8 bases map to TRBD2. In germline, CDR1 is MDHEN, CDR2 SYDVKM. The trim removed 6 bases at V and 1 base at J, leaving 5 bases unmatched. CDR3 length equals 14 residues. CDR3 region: CASSPGLGSYEQYF. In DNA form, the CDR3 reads TGTGCCAGCAGCCCGGGACTAGGTTCCTACGAGCAGTACTTC.

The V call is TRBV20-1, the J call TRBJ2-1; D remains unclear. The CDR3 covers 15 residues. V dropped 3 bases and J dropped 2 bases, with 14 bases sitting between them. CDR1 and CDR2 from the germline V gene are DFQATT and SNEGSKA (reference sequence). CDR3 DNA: TGCAGTGCTAGCGACCTCCCCCTCGCCTACAATGAGCAGTTCTTC. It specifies CSASDLPLAYNEQFF.

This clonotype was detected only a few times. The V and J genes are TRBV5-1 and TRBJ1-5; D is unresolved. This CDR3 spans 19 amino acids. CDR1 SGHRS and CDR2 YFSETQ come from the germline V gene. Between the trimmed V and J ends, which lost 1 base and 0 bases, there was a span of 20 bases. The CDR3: CASSLRPIGRDNSNQPQHF. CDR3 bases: TGCGCCAGCAGCTTGAGACCAATAGGGAGGGATAATAGCAATCAGCCCCAGCATTTT. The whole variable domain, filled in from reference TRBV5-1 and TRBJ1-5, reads KAGVTQTPRYLIKTRGQQVTLSCSPISGHRSVSWYQQTPGQGLQFLFEYFSETQRNKGNFPGRFSGRQFSNSRSEMNVSTLELGDSALYLCASSLRPIGRDNSNQPQHFGDGTRLSIL.

CDR3 sequence (DNA): TGCAGTGCTAAACTAGCGGGGTCCTCTGGGGCCAACGTCCTGACTTTC. Protein: CSAKLAGSSGANVLTF. The chain uses TRBV20-1 and TRBJ2-6, with 10 positions matching TRBD2. The CDR3 contains 16 residues. CDR1 and CDR2 from the germline V gene are DFQATT and SNEGSKA (reference sequence). V trimming: 4 bases; J trimming: 0 bases; junction bases outside the gene matches: 3.

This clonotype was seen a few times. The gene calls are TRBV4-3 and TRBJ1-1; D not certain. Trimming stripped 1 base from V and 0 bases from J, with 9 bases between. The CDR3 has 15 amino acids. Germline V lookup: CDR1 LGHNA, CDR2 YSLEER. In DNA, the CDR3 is TGCGCCAGCAGCCAAGCGCAGAGACTGAACACTGAAGCTTTCTTT. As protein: CASSQAQRLNTEAFF.

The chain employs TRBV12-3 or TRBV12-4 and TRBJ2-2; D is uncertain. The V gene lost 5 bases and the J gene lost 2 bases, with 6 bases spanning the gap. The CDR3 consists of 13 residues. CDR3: CASSGVNTGELFF. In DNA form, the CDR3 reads TGTGCCAGCAGTGGAGTCAACACCGGGGAGCTGTTTTTT.

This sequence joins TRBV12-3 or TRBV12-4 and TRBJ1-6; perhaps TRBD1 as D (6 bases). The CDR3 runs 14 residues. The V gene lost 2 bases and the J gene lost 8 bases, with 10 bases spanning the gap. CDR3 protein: CASSLSQGYSPLHF. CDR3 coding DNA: TGTGCCAGCAGTTTATCACAGGGTTATTCACCCCTCCACTTT.

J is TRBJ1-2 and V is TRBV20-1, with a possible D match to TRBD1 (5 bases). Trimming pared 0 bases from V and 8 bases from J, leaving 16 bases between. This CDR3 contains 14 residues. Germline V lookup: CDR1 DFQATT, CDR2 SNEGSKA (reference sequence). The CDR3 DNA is TGCAGTGCTAGAGAGCCCCAGGGAATGGGGGGCTACACCTTC. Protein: CSAREPQGMGGYTF.

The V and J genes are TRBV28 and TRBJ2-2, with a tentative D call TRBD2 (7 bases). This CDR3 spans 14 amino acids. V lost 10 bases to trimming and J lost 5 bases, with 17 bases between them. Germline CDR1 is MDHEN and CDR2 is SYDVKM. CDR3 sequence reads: CAIKGEGRTGELFF. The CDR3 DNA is TGTGCCATTAAGGGGGAGGGGCGGACCGGGGAGCTGTTTTTT.

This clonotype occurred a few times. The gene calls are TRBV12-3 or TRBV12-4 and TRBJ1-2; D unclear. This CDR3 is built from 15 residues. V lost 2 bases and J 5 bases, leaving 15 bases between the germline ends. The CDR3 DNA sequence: TGTGCCAGCAGTTTAATCCTCGGGGTTCGATATGGCTACACCTTC. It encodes CASSLILGVRYGYTF.

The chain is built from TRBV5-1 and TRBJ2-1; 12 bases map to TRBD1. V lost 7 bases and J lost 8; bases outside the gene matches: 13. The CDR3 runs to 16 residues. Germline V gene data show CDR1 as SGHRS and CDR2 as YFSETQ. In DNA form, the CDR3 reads TGCGCCAGCCGTGAGGGGACCGGGACAGGGGGCTATGAGCAGTTCTTC. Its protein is CASREGTGTGGYEQFF. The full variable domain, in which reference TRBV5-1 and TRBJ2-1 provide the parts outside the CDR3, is KAGVTQTPRYLIKTRGQQVTLSCSPISGHRSVSWYQQTPGQGLQFLFEYFSETQRNKGNFPGRFSGRQFSNSRSEMNVSTLELGDSALYLCASREGTGTGGYEQFFGPGTRLTVL.

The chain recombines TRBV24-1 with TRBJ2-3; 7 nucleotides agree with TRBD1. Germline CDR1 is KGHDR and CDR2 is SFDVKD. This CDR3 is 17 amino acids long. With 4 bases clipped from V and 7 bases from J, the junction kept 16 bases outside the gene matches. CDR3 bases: TGTGCCACCAGTGACCGCGGCAACACAGGGGCAGTGAATACGCAGTATTTT. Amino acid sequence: CATSDRGNTGAVNTQYF.

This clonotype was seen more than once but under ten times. CDR3 region: CASSRRGEGEKLFF. CDR3 DNA: TGTGCCAGCAGCCGAAGGGGTGAGGGAGAAAAACTGTTTTTT. This chain connects TRBV3-1 to TRBJ1-4; weak D call: TRBD1 (5 bases). V shed 4 bases and J shed 8 bases, with 14 bases lying between them. Germline V gene sequence: CDR1 LGHDT, CDR2 YNNKEL (reference sequence). The CDR3 covers 14 residues.

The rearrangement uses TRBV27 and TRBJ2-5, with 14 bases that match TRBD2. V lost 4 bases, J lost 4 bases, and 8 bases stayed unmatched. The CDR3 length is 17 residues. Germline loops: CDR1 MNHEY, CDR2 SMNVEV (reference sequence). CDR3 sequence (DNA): TGTGCCAGCAGTTCCTCCGGGACTAGCGGGGGAGGAGAGACCCAGTACTTC. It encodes CASSSSGTSGGGETQYF.